This T cell receptor beta chain was profiled in a study of blood T cells in healthy people across ages. Regarding the study as a whole: It was held that diversity estimates obtained from one million T cells represented underestimates.

This clonotype was counted a few times. No antigen is known for it. A J-beta primer mix and a sample-barcoded 5' primer were used in a second PCR of roughly 6 to 12 cycles. Each cDNA molecule was tagged by a template-switch adaptor that had 12 random nucleotides. TCRdb used MiXCR to reprocess the 5' RACE reads, holding one entry per CDR3 protein. The table records fewer than 1.5 million distinct CDR3 sequences, around 42% of them present only once. The CDR3 runs 15 residues. Per the germline V gene, CDR1 is MNHEY and CDR2 is SMNVEV (reference sequence). Trimming removed 10 bases from V and 3 bases from J; junction bases left unmatched: 11.

Sequencing input: blood. The rearrangement links TRBV27 to TRBJ2-7; 11 positions agree with TRBD1. The TCR sequence derives from a woman between 18 and 30 years old in good health. CDR3 DNA sequence: TGTGCCAAGACCAAACTTGGGACAGGGGGCTACGAGCAGTACTTC. Translated, it gives CAKTKLGTGGYEQYF.